These T cell receptor beta chains were read from a single sample in a study of blood T cell repertoires in COVID-19. Profiled with immunoSEQ multiplex PCR; TCRdb holds only in-frame clones, not every one. The sample has some 320,000 clones; more than 70% are singletons. The sequenced sample was PBMCs or T cells enriched from blood (not recorded which). The receptors stem from a woman in her twenties or thirties who had recovered from COVID-19. The CDR3 runs from the conserved cysteine through the conserved F or W. Each record gives: V gene, J gene, CDR3 protein.

v_gene: TRBV4-3; j_gene: TRBJ2-1; CDR3aa: CASSIRHDSDYNEQFF
v_gene: TRBV1; j_gene: TRBJ2-3; CDR3aa: CTSSLRQGRVHTDTQYF
v_gene: TRBV6-5; j_gene: TRBJ1-4; CDR3aa: CASSYWGRTNEKLFF
v_gene: TRBV11-2; j_gene: TRBJ1-4; CDR3aa: CASSRDLESEKLFF
v_gene: TRBV18; j_gene: TRBJ1-1; CDR3aa: CASSPPVGTGLTEAFF
v_gene: TRBV3-1/TRBV3-2; j_gene: TRBJ1-2; CDR3aa: CASSQDLGPVRSNYGYTF
v_gene: TRBV7-8; j_gene: TRBJ2-1; CDR3aa: CASSFSSLQEQFF
v_gene: TRBV5-1; j_gene: TRBJ1-3; CDR3aa: CASSLVGSDLGDTIYF
v_gene: TRBV18; j_gene: TRBJ2-3; CDR3aa: CASSPRSADTQYF
v_gene: TRBV28; j_gene: TRBJ1-2; CDR3aa: CASSLLTSWSYGYTF
v_gene: TRBV5-1; j_gene: TRBJ2-2; CDR3aa: CASSLAAQPAGETGELFF
v_gene: TRBV6-6; j_gene: TRBJ2-2; CDR3aa: CASSPGTSVRRELFF
v_gene: TRBV27; j_gene: TRBJ2-1; CDR3aa: CASSLAWENRFVGQFF
v_gene: TRBV19; j_gene: TRBJ1-2; CDR3aa: CASSMIPGTGFYGYTF
v_gene: TRBV2; j_gene: TRBJ1-4; CDR3aa: CASTLLEDNEKLFF
v_gene: TRBV7-2; j_gene: TRBJ2-7; CDR3aa: CASSLGGPRSQYF
v_gene: TRBV5-6; j_gene: TRBJ1-5; CDR3aa: CASSSTGGNQPQHF